The clone carrying this TCR beta chain was seen ten or more times. The antigen remains undetermined. The data derive from a study of regulatory T cells in long-lasting Graves disease. Study-level results: Patients with persistent disease showed a bias toward TRBV28, TRBJ1-2 and TRBJ2-5.

This CDR3 region has 14 residues. The V gene lost 4 bases and the J gene lost 10 bases, with 17 bases spanning the gap. The germline V gene encodes CDR1 MNHEY and CDR2 SVGEGT. The time point denotes: newly diagnosed GD, antithyroid drugs for less than 3 months. PBMCs were the source of the RNA used for TCR sequencing. HTBI primers from iRepertoire and Arm-PCR of CDR3 regions yielded the TCR beta libraries. TCRdb ran MiXCR on the multiplex PCR reads and lists one entry per CDR3 protein. The repertoire includes roughly 350,000 distinct CDR3 sequences, approximately 15% of them detected once, and roughly 29% sits in the top ten. Another study also made use of these data, one on T cells in Graves' hyperthyroidism and ophthalmopathy.

This clonotype was sampled from a man between 40 and 49 years old with Graves disease. This chain connects TRBV6-2 or TRBV6-3 to TRBJ2-1, with D possibly matching TRBD1 (6 bases). Sequenced material: peripheral blood mononuclear cells (PBMCs), taken at new diagnosis, from a patient treated with antithyroid drugs. The CDR3 spells CASSFTPSQGEQFF. The CDR3 DNA reads TGTGCCAGCAGTTTTACTCCATCTCAGGGGGAGCAGTTCTTC.